A single sample gave rise to the 22 T cell receptor beta chains below, sequenced in a study of blood T cell repertoires in COVID-19. TCRdb keeps only in-frame clones here, not all; method: immunoSEQ multiplex PCR. Of 200,000 to 250,000 clones listed, approximately 90% were seen once; the top ten hold about 2.5%. The specimen was peripheral blood. The receptors here all came from a man aged 25 to 40 with COVID-19, enrolled during active disease.

CDR3 amino acids: CASSTYRGQELRSPLHF. As DNA, the CDR3 is TGTGCCAGTAGTACATATAGGGGACAGGAATTGAGATCACCCCTCCACTTT. The chain employs TRBV19 and TRBJ1-6; TRBD1 agrees at 8 bases. The J segment lost 10 bases and the V segment lost 4 bases, leaving 15 bases of the junction unmatched. The CDR3 covers 17 residues. Per the germline V gene, CDR1 is LNHDA and CDR2 is SQIVND (reference sequence).

The gene calls are TRBV18 and TRBJ1-1; tentatively, D is TRBD1 (6 bases). The ends were cut back, 8 bases at V and 8 bases at J, with 12 bases in the middle. There are 11 residues in the CDR3. The germline CDR1 and CDR2 sequences are KGHSH and LQKENI. The CDR3 is CASRRGLEAFF. The CDR3 DNA follows: TGTGCCAGCCGCAGGGGCCTAGAAGCTTTCTTT.

The chain is built from TRBV7-2 and TRBJ1-5; possible D gene TRBD1, 6 bases. The CDR3 loop spans 15 amino acids. Per the germline V gene, CDR1 is SGHTA and CDR2 is FQGNSA. V lost 1 base, J lost 2 bases, and 9 bases lay in between. For the CDR3, the DNA is TGTGCCAGCAGCTTAGGCCCAGGGGGCAATCAGCCCCAGCATTTT. Protein sequence: CASSLGPGGNQPQHF.

In its sample, this clone was seen once. The CDR3 bases are TGTGCCAGCAGTTACATAGCGGTCTACGAGCAGTACTTC. This gives the protein CASSYIAVYEQYF. The chain has TRBV6-2 or TRBV6-3 and TRBJ2-7; possible D gene TRBD2, 6 bases. Trimming left V 2 bases short and J 3 bases short, with 8 bases between. The length of the CDR3 is 13 residues. Germline values: CDR1 MNHEY, CDR2 SVGEGT.

The V call is TRBV5-1, the J call TRBJ2-2; TRBD1 is a possible D gene (6 bases). CDR3 length equals 18 residues. With 4 bases removed from V and 4 bases from J, the gap between germline ends came to 23 bases. Germline assignment: CDR1 SGHRS and CDR2 YFSETQ. The CDR3 nucleotides are TGCGCCAGCAGCACCAGACCAACAGGGTTATCGGGCACCGGGGAGCTGTTTTTT. Its protein is CASSTRPTGLSGTGELFF.

The J gene is TRBJ2-3, the V gene TRBV5-1; 7 positions agree with TRBD2. V lost 6 bases and J lost 4; bases outside the gene matches: 8. The length of the CDR3 is 14 residues. Germline CDR1 and CDR2: SGHRS and YFSETQ. Written as DNA, the CDR3 is TGCGCCAGCACCCCGGGGGGACGGGCAGATACGCAGTATTTT. Its protein is CASTPGGRADTQYF.

The chain's CDR3 is CASSLTSRSSEKLFF. The CDR3 nucleotides read TGTGCCAGCAGCCTGACGTCTCGGAGCTCTGAAAAACTGTTTTTT. This chain uses TRBV7-9 with TRBJ1-4; no definite D call. Trimming pared 5 bases from V and 7 bases from J, leaving 17 bases between. This CDR3 has 15 residues. Germline lookup yields CDR1 SEHNR and CDR2 FQNEAQ (reference sequence).

The chain is built from TRBV28 and TRBJ1-2; TRBD1 matches at 10 bases. V was pared by 0 bases and J by 8 bases, with 3 bases of the junction left unmatched. This CDR3 contains 14 residues. The germline CDR1 and CDR2 sequences are MDHEN and SYDVKM. CDR3 in amino acids: CASSLWDRGGGYTF. In nucleotides, the CDR3 is TGTGCCAGCAGTTTATGGGACAGGGGGGGCGGCTACACCTTC.

The rearrangement uses TRBV7-3 and TRBJ1-3; 7 nucleotides match TRBD1. Germline-derived CDR1 and CDR2 are SGHTA and FQGTGA. This CDR3 spans 13 amino acids. The junction had 6 bases not matched to a gene; V was cut back by 6 bases and J by 7 bases. The CDR3, as DNA: TGTGCCAGCAGTGCACAGGGGAGTAACACCATATATTTT. Translating gives CASSAQGSNTIYF.

V gene TRBV7-3 combines with J gene TRBJ2-2, with D perhaps matching TRBD2 (6 bases). Trimming took 6 bases from V and 3 from J, leaving 11 bases between them. The CDR3 sequence is 14 residues long. Germline lookup yields CDR1 SGHTA and CDR2 FQGTGA. DNA of the CDR3: TGTGCCAGCAGACCTACTAGCTACACCGGGGAGCTGTTTTTT. This codes for CASRPTSYTGELFF.

Concerning this clone itself: Relative to the germline gene, one junction end is altered; a read error may explain this. The genes are TRBV5-1 and TRBJ2-2; TRBD2 matches at 7 bases. Per the germline V gene, CDR1 is SGHRS and CDR2 is YFSETQ. The CDR3 loop spans 14 amino acids. The CDR3 nucleotides read TGCGCCAGCAGCCCCGGGACTAACAGCGGGGAGCTGTTTTTT. Amino acid sequence: CASSPGTNSGELFF.

The J gene is TRBJ1-3, the V gene TRBV4-2; 7 nucleotides align to TRBD1. The CDR3 is made up of 15 amino acids. V dropped 0 bases and J dropped 6; count of bases not matched to a gene: 5. The germline gives CDR1 LGHNA, CDR2 YNFKEQ. The DNA of the CDR3 is TGTGCCAGCAGCCAAGACACAGGGGAATTAAACACCATATATTTT. This gives the protein CASSQDTGELNTIYF.

The rearrangement uses TRBV25-1 and TRBJ1-3; D is uncertain. V lost 4 bases and J lost 10, with 14 bases in between. The germline gives CDR1 MGHDK, CDR2 SYGVNS. This CDR3 is 13 amino acids long. CDR3 DNA sequence: TGTGCCAGCAGTGCTTCTTCCGTTGTGACCATATATTTT. This codes for CASSASSVVTIYF.

The V call is TRBV6-5, the J call TRBJ1-1; TRBD1 agrees at 7 bases. CDR1 MNHEY and CDR2 SVGAGI come from the germline V gene. Trimming cost V 2 bases and J 6 bases; bases outside gene matches: 9. CDR3 length: 15 residues. In nucleotides, the CDR3 is TGTGCCAGCAGTTACGGGGACAGACGTATCGCTGAAGCTTTCTTT. It encodes CASSYGDRRIAEAFF.

The chain carries TRBV9 and TRBJ2-7, with D perhaps matching TRBD2 (6 bases). CDR3 length equals 13 residues. Germline lookup yields CDR1 SGDLS and CDR2 YYNGEE. V lost 7 bases and J lost 0, with 11 bases in between. In nucleotides, the CDR3 is TGTGCCAGCGGAAAGGGACTCTCCTACGAGCAGTACTTC. Encoded protein: CASGKGLSYEQYF.

The chain combines TRBV3-1 (or the pseudogene TRBV3-2) with TRBJ2-7; D gene unclear. V was clipped by 1 base and J by 0 bases, with 7 bases between them. CDR1 and CDR2 from the germline V gene are LGHDT and YNNKEL (reference sequence). The CDR3 covers 14 residues. In nucleotides, the CDR3 is TGTGCCAGCAGCCAAGCGGTTAGCTCCTACGAGCAGTACTTC. This gives the protein CASSQAVSSYEQYF.

This chain links TRBV30 with TRBJ2-1; 10 nucleotides agree with TRBD2. In germline, CDR1 is GTSNPN, CDR2 SVGIG (reference sequence). The CDR3 covers 15 residues. Trimming cost V 0 bases and J 4 bases; bases outside gene matches: 3. The CDR3 loop reads CAWSVLAGIYNEQFF. The DNA of the CDR3 is TGTGCCTGGAGTGTACTAGCGGGAATTTACAATGAGCAGTTCTTC.

The V gene is TRBV21-1, the J gene TRBJ2-7; the table's D call, TRBD2, has no DNA check behind it. TRBV21-1 is reported as a pseudogene. The CDR3 is 16 residues long. Written as DNA, the CDR3 is TGTGCCAGCAGCAAAGCGGTAGCGGGAGGGTTACACGAGCAGTACTTC. Translated: CASSKAVAGGLHEQYF.

This sequence joins TRBV5-1 and TRBJ1-6, with D unresolved. Germline V gene sequence: CDR1 SGHRS, CDR2 YFSETQ. Between the trimmed V and J ends, which lost 4 bases and 5 bases, there was a span of 13 bases. The CDR3 totals 15 residues. This CDR3 reads CASSAAGPNNSPLHF. CDR3 bases: TGCGCCAGCAGCGCAGCAGGCCCCAATAATTCACCCCTCCACTTT.

A single count supports this clone. The V call is TRBV2, the J call TRBJ2-1; 8 bases align to TRBD2. Germline trimming cut 2 bases from V and 4 bases from J; bases unmatched to any gene: 16. Per the germline V gene, CDR1 is SNHLY and CDR2 is FYNNEI. The CDR3 spans 19 residues. The CDR3 loop is CASSEWQLADTGGYNEQFF. In nucleotides, the CDR3 is TGTGCCAGCAGTGAATGGCAACTAGCGGACACCGGGGGGTACAATGAGCAGTTCTTC.

This chain connects TRBV9 to TRBJ2-1, with 10 nucleotides matching TRBD2. The CDR3 contains 14 residues. Germline loops: CDR1 SGDLS, CDR2 YYNGEE. After removal of 0 bases from V and 9 bases from J, the junction contained 3 bases not matched to a gene. CDR3 bases: TGTGCCAGCAGCGTAGAGCGGGGGGGCCCTGAGCAGTTCTTC. This codes for CASSVERGGPEQFF.

This clone was counted between two and nine times. The chain couples TRBV3-1 (or the pseudogene TRBV3-2) to TRBJ1-2; TRBD1 is a possible D gene (5 bases). Trimming cost V 1 base and J 5 bases, with 14 bases left between them. The V gene's germline CDR1 is LGHDT and CDR2 YNNKEL (reference sequence). The CDR3 consists of 15 residues. CDR3 protein: CASSQGGAAGYGYTF. The CDR3 nucleotides read TGTGCCAGCAGCCAAGGCGGGGCGGCGGGATATGGCTACACCTTC.